The TCR beta chain under discussion was sequenced for a study of cytomegalovirus exposure and HLA in healthy donors. Background on the study: Inside one of the first data releases sat about 91 million unique TCRs taken from HLA-typed donors. Findings and limits, study-wide: Rare sequences made up most TCRs, while some public TCRs were found in many donors. Follow-up analysis later connected one missense variant in DCLRE1C with trimming of TCR beta V- and J-genes. Later work showed greater clonal expansion in HLA-associated TCR beta chains than in equally common others.

PCR amplification relied on 60 Vbeta primers (plus 13 Jbeta primers). Profiling relied on immunoSEQ multiplex PCR, and the TCRdb table lists in-frame clones only, not all of them. Found here are roughly 80,000 clones, about 80% of them singletons; the top ten hold roughly 3.5%. Points on this clone: The antigen is not known.

Trimming took off 0 bases at V and 7 bases at J, with 10 bases between the two ends. The germline CDR1 and CDR2 sequences are GTSNPN and SVGIG (reference sequence). The CDR3 is 13 residues long. Sequenced sample: PBMCs. The clonotype was recovered from a man aged 35 to 55 in good health and CMV-seronegative. The rearrangement uses TRBV30 and TRBJ2-4; possible D gene TRBD2, 5 bases. CDR3: CAWSVGLANIQYF. In DNA, the CDR3 is TGTGCCTGGAGTGTAGGGCTAGCTAACATTCAGTACTTC.